This TCR beta chain emerged from a study of T cells in localized non-small cell lung cancer. The CDR3 is 14 amino acids. V was clipped by 2 bases and J by 4 bases, with 13 bases between them. The germline V gene has CDR1 SGDLS and CDR2 YYNGEE. The table came from immunoSEQ multiplex PCR; TCRdb's copy has only in-frame clones and leaves some out. In the table there are approximately 1,500 clones, around 30% of which are singletons. This clone occurred a few times. The source was normal lung tissue next to the tumor, collected before any cancer treatment. The V and J genes are TRBV9 and TRBJ2-7; D could derive from TRBD1 or TRBD2 (6 bases each). The TCR sequence derives from a man aged 35 to 70 with stage II squamous cell lung carcinoma. CDR3 in amino acids: CASSVRGEAYEQYF. Here the CDR3 DNA reads TGTGCCAGCAGCGTTAGGGGGGAGGCATACGAGCAGTACTTC.